One sample yielded the 3 T cell receptor beta chains listed below, sequenced in a study of cytomegalovirus exposure and HLA in healthy donors. PCR was performed using 60 Vbeta and 13 Jbeta primers. Here immunoSEQ multiplex PCR was the method, and the copy in TCRdb shows in-frame clones only, minus some. The sample contains some 170,000 clones, about 80% of which appear only once. Sequencing used PBMCs. The source is a woman in her 50s in good health and CMV-seronegative.

This clone was recorded only once. This chain links TRBV30 with TRBJ1-1; D might be TRBD1 (5 bases). Trimming removed 2 bases at V and 4 bases at J, with 17 bases between. The CDR3 extends over 15 amino acids. Germline CDR1 is GTSNPN and CDR2 is SVGIG (reference sequence). The DNA of the CDR3 is TGTGCCTGGAGTTCATACAGGATTGGTGCCACTGAAGCTTTCTTT. Its protein product is CAWSSYRIGATEAFF.

The gene calls are TRBV7-9 and TRBJ1-1, with D maybe TRBD1 (6 bases). Trimming removed 5 bases from V and 0 bases from J, with 7 bases in between. The CDR3 runs to 13 residues. The germline V gene has CDR1 SEHNR and CDR2 FQNEAQ (reference sequence). The CDR3 here is CASSRQVNTEAFF. The CDR3 coding sequence is TGTGCCAGCAGCCGACAGGTGAACACTGAAGCTTTCTTT. Full variable domain (missing parts from reference TRBV7-9 and TRBJ1-1): DTGVSQNPRHKITKRGQNVTFRCDPISEHNRLYWYRQTLGQGPEFLTYFQNEAQLEKSRLLSDRFSAERPKGSFSTLEIQRTEQGDSAMYLCASSRQVNTEAFFGQGTRLTVV.

The rearrangement links TRBV28 to TRBJ2-7; D is perhaps TRBD2 (5 bases). The CDR3 has 17 residues. Germline V gene sequence: CDR1 MDHEN, CDR2 SYDVKM. The V and J ends lost 8 bases and 9 bases respectively, with 32 bases between them. CDR3 in DNA: TGTGCCAGCCACCAAGTAGGGCTCGGGCTTAATTCAGGAGGGCAGTACTTC. Protein product: CASHQVGLGLNSGGQYF. Together with reference TRBV28 and TRBJ2-7, the CDR3 gives the full variable domain: DVKVTQSSRYLVKRTGEKVFLECVQDMDHENMFWYRQDPGLGLRLIYFSYDVKMKEKGDIPEGYSVSREKKERFSLILESASTNQTSMYLCASHQVGLGLNSGGQYFGPGTRLTVT.